These 24 T cell receptor beta chains were sequenced from one sample in a study of T cells in Graves' hyperthyroidism and ophthalmopathy (dated by TCRdb to the late 2010s). The library was produced with multiplex PCR. The listed sequencing device is Illumina HiSeq 2000. The TCR beta CDR3 regions were amplified from RNA transcripts. The TCR CDR3 was subjected to a first round of RT-PCR using the HTBI primer set and the Qiagen OneStep RT-PCR kit. Starting from the raw public reads, TCRdb applied fastp trimming at Q25, assembled clones with MiXCR and retained in-frame beta chains. Each entry merges the rows of one CDR3 protein and shows their most common DNA and genes. The sample data list 600,000 to 700,000 distinct CDR3 sequences, and 45% of these were observed just once. The ten largest clones represent approximately 7.2% of the sample. The sample taken for sequencing was peripheral blood or thyroid tissue (not recorded which). These receptors originate from an adult man with Graves' disease, either hyperthyroidism or ophthalmopathy (not recorded which).

The chain is built from TRBV27 and TRBJ1-2, with a tentative D call TRBD1 (5 bases). This CDR3 comprises 13 residues. Germline V gene sequence: CDR1 MNHEY, CDR2 SMNVEV (reference sequence). Trimming pared 6 bases from V and 2 bases from J, leaving 10 bases between. In nucleotides, the CDR3 is TGTGCCAGCAGATGCAGGGAAAACTATGGCTACACCTTC. It yields the protein CASRCRENYGYTF.

The CDR3 DNA follows: TGCAGCGATAGCGGGGGCGGTGGATCAGATACGCAGTATTTT. Protein product: CSDSGGGGSDTQYF. The chain is built from TRBV29-1 and TRBJ2-3, with 9 bases fitting TRBD2. V shed 7 bases and J 4 bases; nucleotides not matched to a gene: 9. There are 14 residues in the CDR3. Germline V lookup: CDR1 SQVTM, CDR2 ANQGSEA.

In its sample, this clonotype was seen many times. The DNA for the CDR3 is TGTGCCAGCAGCGCACAGGGGGCAGATGGCTACACCTTC. It specifies CASSAQGADGYTF. The chain links TRBV7-8 to TRBJ1-2, with 9 bases that match TRBD1. CDR1 is SGHVS, CDR2 FQNEAQ, per germline. J gave up 6 bases and V 5 bases, and 4 bases lay outside the gene matches. The CDR3 is made up of 13 amino acids.

This chain links TRBV25-1 with TRBJ1-6; no reliable D call. Germline CDR1 is MGHDK and CDR2 is SYGVNS. The V and J ends lost 5 bases and 7 bases respectively, with 15 bases between them. This CDR3 is 15 amino acids long. The CDR3 sequence: CASSLGFTENSPLHF. DNA for the CDR3: TGTGCCAGCAGTCTCGGGTTTACAGAAAATTCACCCCTCCACTTT. Full variable domain (outside the CDR3, taken from reference TRBV25-1 and TRBJ1-6): EADIYQTPRYLVIGTGKKITLECSQTMGHDKMYWYQQDPGMELHLIHYSYGVNSTEKGDLSSESTVSRIRTEHFPLTLESARPSHTSQYLCASSLGFTENSPLHFGNGTRLTVT.

This chain uses TRBV7-8 with TRBJ2-7; D call uncertain. CDR1 is SGHVS and CDR2 is FQNEAQ in the germline V gene. The CDR3 runs to 14 residues. V was clipped by 5 bases and J by 0 bases, with 11 bases between them. The CDR3 loop is CASSQYSYSYEQYF. As DNA, the CDR3 is TGTGCCAGCAGCCAATACAGTTACTCCTACGAGCAGTACTTC.

This clonotype was observed many times. The gene calls are TRBV2 and TRBJ1-4, with TRBD1 identical over 7 bases. The V and J ends lost 3 bases and 8 bases, in that order; junction bases with no gene match: 6. This CDR3 has 14 residues. Germline-derived CDR1 and CDR2 are SNHLY and FYNNEI. The DNA for the CDR3 is TGTGCCAGCAGTGAGGGACAGCGTCGCGAAAAACTGTTTTTT. As protein: CASSEGQRREKLFF.

A few counts support this clonotype. The chain has TRBV12-3 or TRBV12-4 and TRBJ1-4; D gene ambiguous. CDR3 length: 13 amino acids. V lost 6 bases and J lost 4, with 9 bases in between. CDR3 nucleotide sequence: TGTGCCAGCAGCACCCTCATTAATGAAAAACTGTTTTTT. Encoded protein: CASSTLINEKLFF.

This chain links TRBV7-8 with TRBJ1-1, with 7 bases fitting TRBD1. Germline CDR1 and CDR2: SGHVS and FQNEAQ. The CDR3 is 14 residues long. Trimming removed 5 bases from V and 3 bases from J; junction bases left unmatched: 6. Here the CDR3 reads CASSAGTGDTEAFF. The DNA for the CDR3 is TGTGCCAGCAGCGCGGGCACAGGGGACACTGAAGCTTTCTTT.

This clonotype has just a few counts. The chain uses TRBV25-1 and TRBJ1-2; D is ambiguous. Germline assignment: CDR1 MGHDK and CDR2 SYGVNS. The CDR3 is made up of 15 amino acids. The V end was cut by 6 bases, the J end by 4 bases, with 18 bases between. This chain's CDR3 is CASRAPTEKGYGYTF. CDR3 DNA sequence: TGTGCCAGCAGGGCCCCTACAGAGAAGGGCTATGGCTACACCTTC.

CDR3 nucleotide sequence: TGTGCCAGCAGCTCCCCGGTTAGGCTAGCGGATTACGAGCAGTACTTC. As protein: CASSSPVRLADYEQYF. The rearrangement joins TRBV7-3 to TRBJ2-7; TRBD2 matches 7 bases. CDR1 and CDR2 from the germline V gene are SGHTA and FQGTGA. The ends lost 4 bases at V and 4 bases at J; junction bases unmatched: 13. This CDR3 has 16 amino acids.

This chain links TRBV25-1 with TRBJ1-4, with D possibly being TRBD1 (5 bases). V lost 8 bases to trimming and J lost 8 bases, with 15 bases between them. The CDR3 has 13 amino acids. Germline-derived CDR1 and CDR2 are MGHDK and SYGVNS. CDR3 sequence: CASGSQGVEKLFF. DNA of the CDR3: TGTGCCAGCGGGAGTCAGGGAGTCGAAAAACTGTTTTTT.

The chain recombines TRBV6-5 with TRBJ2-7, with D tentatively TRBD1 or TRBD2 (5 bases each). V lost 0 bases and J 6 bases, leaving 15 bases between the germline ends. Germline CDR1 is MNHEY and CDR2 is SVGAGI. The CDR3 spans 15 residues. The chain's CDR3 is CASSYSWGTSREQYF. CDR3 nucleotides: TGTGCCAGCAGTTACTCGTGGGGGACGTCTCGCGAGCAGTACTTC.

The sample holds a few counts of this clonotype. The CDR3 region is CASSEPRGGLGMNTEAFF. In DNA, the CDR3 is TGCGCCAGCAGTGAGCCGAGGGGGGGATTGGGGATGAACACTGAAGCTTTCTTT. The V gene is TRBV10-2, the J gene TRBJ1-1; maybe TRBD1 (6 bases). The V gene lost 2 bases and the J gene lost 0 bases, with 19 bases spanning the gap. The germline V gene has CDR1 WSHSY and CDR2 SAAADI. The CDR3 is made up of 18 amino acids.

The chain couples TRBV29-1 to TRBJ1-2, with TRBD1 matching over 7 bases. This CDR3 comprises 14 residues. Germline values: CDR1 SQVTM, CDR2 ANQGSEA. Trimming took 4 bases from V and 7 from J; bases not matched to a gene: 12. CDR3 DNA: TGCAGCGTTGTAGGGGGCCCAGGGTTTACTGGCTACACCTTC. Translation gives CSVVGGPGFTGYTF. Full variable domain (missing parts from reference TRBV29-1 and TRBJ1-2): SAVISQKPSRDICQRGTSLTIQCQVDSQVTMMFWYRQQPGQSLTLIATANQGSEATYESGFVIDKFPISRPNLTFSTLTVSNMSPEDSSIYLCSVVGGPGFTGYTFGSGTRLTVV.

There are a few counts of this clonotype. This chain connects TRBV20-1 to TRBJ1-5; D might be TRBD1 (6 bases). CDR1 and CDR2 from the germline V gene are DFQATT and SNEGSKA (reference sequence). With 2 bases removed from V and 1 base from J, the gap between germline ends came to 9 bases. This CDR3 is 14 amino acids long. Here the CDR3 reads CSARRGASNQPQHF. As DNA, the CDR3 is TGCAGTGCTAGAAGGGGGGCGAGCAATCAGCCCCAGCATTTT.

This clonotype was seen only a few times. The chain employs TRBV20-1 and TRBJ1-5; D unresolved. Trimming left V 6 bases short and J 7 bases short, with 13 bases between. The germline V gene encodes CDR1 DFQATT and CDR2 SNEGSKA (reference sequence). The CDR3 loop spans 12 amino acids. The CDR3 region has the DNA TGCAGTGCGCAGATAACCGGACAGCCCCAGCATTTT. It is translated as CSAQITGQPQHF.

J is TRBJ2-7 and V is TRBV2, with 8 nucleotides matching TRBD1. With V trimmed by 5 bases and J by 3 bases, 9 bases remained unmatched. The CDR3 spans 15 residues. CDR1 is SNHLY and CDR2 is FYNNEI in the germline V gene. This CDR3 is CASSLTTGAGYEQYF. DNA of the CDR3: TGTGCCAGCAGTTTAACGACAGGGGCCGGCTACGAGCAGTACTTC.

Here the CDR3 reads CATKRQGAYEQYF. CDR3 DNA: TGTGCCACCAAGCGGCAGGGAGCCTACGAGCAGTACTTC. This sequence joins TRBV15 and TRBJ2-7; either TRBD1 or TRBD2 may fit D (5 bases each). Between the trimmed V and J ends, which lost 7 bases and 2 bases, there was a span of 12 bases. The CDR3 extends over 13 amino acids. Per the germline V gene, CDR1 is LNHNV and CDR2 is YYDKDF (reference sequence).

The gene calls are TRBV7-6 and TRBJ1-1; no reliable D call. The CDR3 extends over 11 amino acids. Germline CDR1 reads SGHVS; CDR2 reads FNYEAQ. V was cut by 4 bases and J by 11 bases, with 11 bases left in between. CDR3 DNA: TGTGCCAGCAGCTCCCTCACCGGGGCTTTCTTT. Translated, it gives CASSSLTGAFF.

This clonotype appeared a single time. V usage is TRBV29-1 and J usage is TRBJ1-1; 9 bases agree with TRBD1. This CDR3 is built from 12 residues. With 6 bases clipped from V and 4 bases from J, the junction kept 3 bases outside the gene matches. In germline, CDR1 is SQVTM, CDR2 ANQGSEA. This CDR3 is CSVGTGFTEAFF. The CDR3, as DNA: TGCAGCGTGGGGACAGGGTTCACTGAAGCTTTCTTT.

The CDR3 DNA sequence: TGCAGCGTCGACCGGGACAGGGGTGACTACACCTTC. This translates into CSVDRDRGDYTF. The chain links TRBV29-1 to TRBJ1-2; 10 positions match TRBD1. The CDR3 runs 12 residues. V lost 6 bases and J lost 10; bases outside the gene matches: 8. Germline V CDR1 and CDR2: SQVTM, ANQGSEA.

Only a few counts were recorded for this clonotype. The chain couples TRBV12-3 or TRBV12-4 to TRBJ1-5; D is undetermined. Trimming stripped 6 bases from V and 3 bases from J, with 9 bases between. This CDR3 region has 13 residues. CDR3 in DNA: TGTGCCAGCAGGAATTATCTCAATCAGCCCCAGCATTTT. Protein product: CASRNYLNQPQHF.

At least ten counts were recorded for this clonotype. This chain connects TRBV7-2 to TRBJ1-4, with a possible D match to TRBD1 (5 bases). Germline assignment: CDR1 SGHTA and CDR2 FQGNSA. This CDR3 contains 15 residues. V was shortened by 1 base and J by 6 bases, with 12 bases between the two germline ends. The CDR3 nucleotides are TGTGCCAGCAGCTTAGTCTGGGGGAGAGATGAAAAACTGTTTTTT. It specifies CASSLVWGRDEKLFF.

This sequence joins TRBV20-1 and TRBJ2-5; 9 bases align to TRBD1. Germline trimming cut 3 bases from V and 2 bases from J; bases unmatched to any gene: 4. The V gene's germline CDR1 is DFQATT and CDR2 SNEGSKA (reference sequence). This CDR3 region has 14 residues. CDR3 DNA: TGCAGTGCTAGGGACAGGGGTACGCAAGAGACCCAGTACTTC. It translates to CSARDRGTQETQYF.